Listed below are T cell receptor beta chains from one sample, sequenced in a study of blood T cell repertoires in COVID-19. Clones were sequenced by immunoSEQ multiplex PCR, and TCRdb holds only the in-frame ones, with some missing. The sample holds 250,000 to 350,000 clones, approximately 88% seen once. The source material was peripheral blood. The source is a woman younger than 45 who had recovered from COVID-19. Both conserved end residues are part of each CDR3. The order of the fields is clone size, D gene, CDR3 length, J gene, V gene, CDR3 protein, CDR3 DNA. D genes are given only for firm matches. Some rows have no size entry. The others give once, few or many, or a class for an expanded clone.

clone size: once; D gene: .; CDR3 length: 14; J gene: TRBJ2-1; V gene: TRBV9; CDR3 protein: CASSVQGAYNEQFF; CDR3 DNA: TGTGCCAGCAGCGTACAAGGGGCCTACAATGAGCAGTTCTTC
clone size: once; D gene: .; CDR3 length: 14; J gene: TRBJ1-2; V gene: TRBV5-4; CDR3 protein: CASSLGASEYGYTF; CDR3 DNA: TGTGCCAGCAGCTTGGGGGCATCGGAATATGGCTACACCTTC
clone size: .; D gene: TRBD1; CDR3 length: 14; J gene: TRBJ1-2; V gene: TRBV5-1; CDR3 protein: CASSLEFAGGGYTF; CDR3 DNA: TGCGCCAGCAGCTTGGAGTTTGCAGGGGGTGGCTACACCTTC
clone size: .; D gene: TRBD1; CDR3 length: 15; J gene: TRBJ2-7; V gene: TRBV19; CDR3 protein: CASSLEGTGLSEQYF; CDR3 DNA: TGTGCCAGTAGCCTGGAAGGGACAGGGTTATCCGAGCAGTACTTC
clone size: .; D gene: .; CDR3 length: 15; J gene: TRBJ1-2; V gene: TRBV18; CDR3 protein: CASSPETAGGYGYTF; CDR3 DNA: TGTGCCAGCTCACCGGAGACGGCGGGAGGCTATGGCTACACCTTC
clone size: once; D gene: .; CDR3 length: 13; J gene: TRBJ2-5; V gene: TRBV7-8; CDR3 protein: CASSTQYQETQYF; CDR3 DNA: TGTGCCAGCAGCACCCAGTACCAAGAGACCCAGTACTTC
clone size: .; D gene: .; CDR3 length: 15; J gene: TRBJ1-5; V gene: TRBV7-2; CDR3 protein: CASSLNTWGRQPQHF; CDR3 DNA: TGTGCCAGCAGCTTAAACACGTGGGGGCGGCAGCCCCAGCATTTT
clone size: .; D gene: TRBD1; CDR3 length: 14; J gene: TRBJ1-4; V gene: TRBV18; CDR3 protein: CASSPGQGAQKLFF; CDR3 DNA: TGTGCCAGCTCACCTGGACAGGGGGCGCAAAAACTGTTTTTT
clone size: .; D gene: TRBD1; CDR3 length: 17; J gene: TRBJ2-7; V gene: TRBV7-9; CDR3 protein: CASSFNPVTGRSYEQYF; CDR3 DNA: TGTGCCAGCAGCTTTAACCCTGTGACAGGGCGCTCCTACGAGCAGTACTTC
clone size: once; D gene: TRBD1; CDR3 length: 16; J gene: TRBJ1-2; V gene: TRBV13; CDR3 protein: CASSVDRAYPNQGYTF; CDR3 DNA: TGTGCCAGCAGCGTGGACAGGGCATACCCCAACCAGGGCTACACCTTC
clone size: .; D gene: .; CDR3 length: 16; J gene: TRBJ2-2; V gene: TRBV27; CDR3 protein: CASSLQTTGYTGELFF; CDR3 DNA: TGTGCCAGCAGTTTACAAACGACAGGATACACCGGGGAGCTGTTTTTT
clone size: .; D gene: .; CDR3 length: 15; J gene: TRBJ2-2; V gene: TRBV7-6; CDR3 protein: CASSLAFPGAGELFF; CDR3 DNA: TGTGCCAGCAGCTTAGCTTTCCCAGGGGCCGGGGAGCTGTTTTTT
clone size: once; D gene: .; CDR3 length: 14; J gene: TRBJ2-5; V gene: TRBV19; CDR3 protein: CASSIGQGSETQYF; CDR3 DNA: TGTGCCAGTAGTATAGGGCAGGGGAGCGAGACCCAGTACTTC
clone size: .; D gene: TRBD2; CDR3 length: 16; J gene: TRBJ2-2; V gene: TRBV9; CDR3 protein: CASSRDSGGGTGELFF; CDR3 DNA: TGTGCCAGCAGCCGCGACAGCGGGGGCGGCACCGGGGAGCTGTTTTTT
clone size: .; D gene: .; CDR3 length: 15; J gene: TRBJ2-1; V gene: TRBV5-1; CDR3 protein: CASFPTESYYNEQFF; CDR3 DNA: TGCGCCAGTTTTCCGACAGAATCTTACTACAATGAGCAGTTCTTC
clone size: .; D gene: TRBD1; CDR3 length: 14; J gene: TRBJ1-4; V gene: TRBV11-2; CDR3 protein: CASSLDRGPEKLFF; CDR3 DNA: TGTGCCAGCAGCTTAGACAGGGGGCCTGAAAAACTGTTTTTT
clone size: .; D gene: .; CDR3 length: 15; J gene: TRBJ2-7; V gene: TRBV6-2/TRBV6-3; CDR3 protein: CASSFRAHNYYEQYF; CDR3 DNA: TGTGCCAGCAGTTTCAGGGCGCACAATTACTACGAGCAGTACTTC
clone size: .; D gene: TRBD2; CDR3 length: 17; J gene: TRBJ2-1; V gene: TRBV4-3; CDR3 protein: CASSTSPSGGAYNEQFF; CDR3 DNA: TGCGCCAGCAGCACTTCACCTAGCGGGGGCGCCTACAATGAGCAGTTCTTC
clone size: .; D gene: TRBD1; CDR3 length: 14; J gene: TRBJ1-1; V gene: TRBV7-9; CDR3 protein: CASSQGDRDTEAFF; CDR3 DNA: TGTGCCAGCAGCCAGGGGGACAGGGACACTGAAGCTTTCTTT
clone size: .; D gene: .; CDR3 length: 13; J gene: TRBJ1-2; V gene: TRBV15; CDR3 protein: CATSQGLNYGYTF; CDR3 DNA: TGTGCCACCAGTCAGGGGCTGAACTATGGCTACACCTTC
clone size: .; D gene: .; CDR3 length: 14; J gene: TRBJ2-2; V gene: TRBV6-6; CDR3 protein: CASSYSVGGGELFF; CDR3 DNA: TGTGCCAGCAGTTACTCGGTCGGAGGCGGGGAGCTGTTTTTT
clone size: .; D gene: .; CDR3 length: 16; J gene: TRBJ1-4; V gene: TRBV2; CDR3 protein: CASSETGGATNEKLFF; CDR3 DNA: TGTGCCAGCAGTGAAACAGGCGGTGCAACTAATGAAAAACTGTTTTTT
clone size: .; D gene: .; CDR3 length: 14; J gene: TRBJ1-4; V gene: TRBV5-3; CDR3 protein: CARSRGTGNEKLFF; CDR3 DNA: TGTGCCAGAAGCCGCGGGACGGGAAATGAAAAACTGTTTTTT
clone size: .; D gene: .; CDR3 length: 16; J gene: TRBJ2-5; V gene: TRBV3-1/TRBV3-2; CDR3 protein: CASSPRGAGRRETQYF; CDR3 DNA: TGTGCCAGCAGCCCTCGGGGGGCAGGGCGGAGGGAGACCCAGTACTTC
clone size: .; D gene: TRBD2; CDR3 length: 13; J gene: TRBJ2-5; V gene: TRBV2; CDR3 protein: CASKRTSEETQYF; CDR3 DNA: TGTGCCAGCAAGAGGACTAGCGAAGAGACCCAGTACTTC
clone size: .; D gene: .; CDR3 length: 15; J gene: TRBJ1-1; V gene: TRBV6-5; CDR3 protein: CATRTRQVGDTEAFF; CDR3 DNA: TGTGCCACCCGTACCAGACAGGTAGGGGACACTGAAGCTTTCTTT
clone size: .; D gene: .; CDR3 length: 14; J gene: TRBJ1-4; V gene: TRBV6-5; CDR3 protein: CASSRTGVGEKLFF; CDR3 DNA: TGTGCCAGCAGTCGAACAGGCGTAGGAGAAAAACTGTTTTTT
clone size: .; D gene: .; CDR3 length: 15; J gene: TRBJ2-7; V gene: TRBV6-5; CDR3 protein: CASSQSSLSSYEQYF; CDR3 DNA: TGTGCCAGCAGCCAATCGAGCTTAAGCTCCTACGAGCAGTACTTC
clone size: .; D gene: .; CDR3 length: 19; J gene: TRBJ1-1; V gene: TRBV5-6; CDR3 protein: CASSHSKTLIFRGNTEAFF; CDR3 DNA: TGTGCCAGCAGCCATTCAAAAACACTAATATTTAGGGGGAACACTGAAGCTTTCTTT
clone size: few; D gene: .; CDR3 length: 14; J gene: TRBJ2-1; V gene: TRBV19; CDR3 protein: CASSIKTYDNEQFF; CDR3 DNA: TGTGCCAGTAGTATAAAAACTTATGACAATGAGCAGTTCTTC
clone size: once; D gene: .; CDR3 length: 16; J gene: TRBJ2-3; V gene: TRBV18; CDR3 protein: CASSPSRVLITDTQYF; CDR3 DNA: TGTGCCAGCTCACCGTCCAGGGTTTTAATCACAGATACGCAGTATTTT
clone size: .; D gene: .; CDR3 length: 15; J gene: TRBJ2-7; V gene: TRBV4-3; CDR3 protein: CASSQILGGFDEQYF; CDR3 DNA: TGCGCCAGCAGCCAGATCCTAGGGGGATTCGACGAGCAGTACTTC
clone size: .; D gene: .; CDR3 length: 16; J gene: TRBJ2-7; V gene: TRBV30; CDR3 protein: CAWSVTELGQRYEQYF; CDR3 DNA: TGTGCCTGGAGTGTAACGGAGCTGGGTCAACGCTACGAGCAGTACTTC
clone size: .; D gene: .; CDR3 length: 17; J gene: TRBJ2-1; V gene: TRBV6-2/TRBV6-3; CDR3 protein: CASSYLTPSSVDNEQFF; CDR3 DNA: TGTGCCAGCAGTTATCTGACCCCATCTAGCGTGGACAATGAGCAGTTCTTC
clone size: .; D gene: TRBD2; CDR3 length: 16; J gene: TRBJ2-7; V gene: TRBV28; CDR3 protein: CASLAGGPLVSYEQYF; CDR3 DNA: TGTGCCAGCCTAGCGGGGGGGCCTCTAGTAAGCTACGAGCAGTACTTC
clone size: .; D gene: TRBD2; CDR3 length: 16; J gene: TRBJ2-3; V gene: TRBV11-2; CDR3 protein: CASSLVGGGAADTQYF; CDR3 DNA: TGTGCCAGCAGCTTAGTCGGCGGGGGGGCCGCAGATACGCAGTATTTT
clone size: many; D gene: TRBD2; CDR3 length: 17; J gene: TRBJ2-5; V gene: TRBV11-2; CDR3 protein: CASSFFRGGETQETQYF; CDR3 DNA: TGTGCCAGCAGCTTTTTTCGCGGGGGGGAGACGCAAGAGACCCAGTACTTC
clone size: few; D gene: .; CDR3 length: 17; J gene: TRBJ2-2; V gene: TRBV4-3; CDR3 protein: CASSQESVRGNTGELFF; CDR3 DNA: TGCGCCAGCAGCCAAGAGAGCGTCAGGGGTAACACCGGGGAGCTGTTTTTT
clone size: .; D gene: .; CDR3 length: 14; J gene: TRBJ2-3; V gene: TRBV27; CDR3 protein: CASSFSADTDTQYF; CDR3 DNA: TGTGCCAGCAGTTTTTCTGCGGACACAGATACGCAGTATTTT
clone size: .; D gene: .; CDR3 length: 13; J gene: TRBJ2-7; V gene: TRBV19; CDR3 protein: CASSTDRSYEQYF; CDR3 DNA: TGTGCCAGTAGTACCGACAGATCCTACGAGCAGTACTTC
clone size: .; D gene: .; CDR3 length: 13; J gene: TRBJ1-1; V gene: TRBV28; CDR3 protein: CASRIQQNTEAFF; CDR3 DNA: TGTGCCAGCAGGATACAGCAGAACACTGAAGCTTTCTTT
clone size: .; D gene: TRBD2; CDR3 length: 16; J gene: TRBJ2-1; V gene: TRBV6-2/TRBV6-3; CDR3 protein: CASSYSSSGGIDEQFF; CDR3 DNA: TGTGCCAGCAGTTACTCGAGTAGCGGGGGGATCGATGAGCAGTTCTTC
clone size: .; D gene: TRBD1; CDR3 length: 13; J gene: TRBJ1-1; V gene: TRBV28; CDR3 protein: CASRSLVRGLAFF; CDR3 DNA: TGTGCCAGCAGATCCCTGGTCAGGGGGCTGGCTTTCTTT
clone size: .; D gene: .; CDR3 length: 11; J gene: TRBJ1-2; V gene: TRBV7-3; CDR3 protein: CASSSGYGYTF; CDR3 DNA: TGTGCCAGCAGCTCAGGTTATGGCTACACCTTC
clone size: .; D gene: TRBD2; CDR3 length: 16; J gene: TRBJ2-2; V gene: TRBV4-1; CDR3 protein: CASSQGAGGRIGELFF; CDR3 DNA: TGCGCCAGCAGCCAAGGAGCGGGGGGGCGTATCGGGGAGCTGTTTTTT
clone size: .; D gene: .; CDR3 length: 15; J gene: TRBJ2-7; V gene: TRBV27; CDR3 protein: CASSSGAGTSYEQYF; CDR3 DNA: TGTGCCAGCAGTTCTGGGGCGGGGACTTCCTACGAGCAGTACTTC
clone size: .; D gene: TRBD2; CDR3 length: 13; J gene: TRBJ2-2; V gene: TRBV24-1; CDR3 protein: CAIGLAFSGELFF; CDR3 DNA: TGTGCCATAGGACTAGCCTTTTCCGGGGAGCTGTTTTTT
clone size: once; D gene: .; CDR3 length: 12; J gene: TRBJ1-2; V gene: TRBV28; CDR3 protein: CASSLDSYGYTF; CDR3 DNA: TGTGCCAGCAGTTTGGACAGCTATGGCTACACCTTC
clone size: .; D gene: .; CDR3 length: 13; J gene: TRBJ2-7; V gene: TRBV11-2; CDR3 protein: CASSFGLSYEQYF; CDR3 DNA: TGTGCCAGCAGCTTCGGACTAAGCTACGAGCAGTACTTC
clone size: .; D gene: TRBD2; CDR3 length: 14; J gene: TRBJ2-5; V gene: TRBV7-9; CDR3 protein: CASSPGGGWETQYF; CDR3 DNA: TGTGCCAGCAGCCCCGGGGGGGGCTGGGAGACCCAGTACTTC
clone size: once; D gene: .; CDR3 length: 13; J gene: TRBJ1-1; V gene: TRBV2; CDR3 protein: CASSRGRDTEAFF; CDR3 DNA: TGTGCCAGCAGCCGGGGGAGAGACACTGAAGCTTTCTTT
clone size: .; D gene: TRBD1; CDR3 length: 17; J gene: TRBJ2-5; V gene: TRBV7-9; CDR3 protein: CASSLWRRDRGRETQYF; CDR3 DNA: TGTGCCAGCAGCTTATGGCGGCGGGACAGGGGGCGAGAGACCCAGTACTTC